This record concerns one T cell receptor (beta chain) sequence. The antigen is undetermined. Each CDR3 protein gets one entry after TCRdb re-called the RT-PCR reads with MiXCR. Among about 540,000 distinct CDR3 sequences listed, 11% to 15% were seen once. The data originate from a study of response to subunit inactivated influenza vaccine. Overall study findings and caveats: With each seasonal influenza vaccination, the authors suggested, few new T cells are recruited.

The CDR3 runs 17 residues. The J segment lost 9 bases and the V segment lost 6 bases, leaving 15 bases of the junction unmatched. The germline CDR1 and CDR2 sequences are DFQATT and SNEGSKA (reference sequence). Source: PBMCs from blood, taken 11 to 12 days after vaccination. V gene TRBV20-1 combines with J gene TRBJ2-1; 15 nucleotides line up with TRBD2. The TCR was taken from a man in his forties or fifties who received an inactivated influenza vaccine. The CDR3 nucleotides read TGCAGTGCCCTTGGACTAGCGGGAGGGCCACGGGGGGGTGAGCAGTTCTTC. Encoded protein: CSALGLAGGPRGGEQFF.